This is a list of T cell receptor beta chains from one sample in a study of T cell responses to AZD1222 COVID-19 vaccine. Profiled with immunoSEQ multiplex PCR; TCRdb holds only in-frame clones, not every one. The sample yields 150,000 to 200,000 clones, about 90% seen once. The sequencing used peripheral blood, collected on day 0 of AZD1222 vaccination. The receptors come from an adult in good health. The CDR3 runs from the conserved cysteine through the conserved F or W.

V gene,J gene,CDR3 protein
TRBV5-6,TRBJ1-2,CASSLGQGDRHTF
TRBV5-6,TRBJ2-3,CASSFGGTTQYF
TRBV6-5,TRBJ1-1,CASSYPSGGRTEAFF
TRBV6-1,TRBJ2-1,CASSEWGGANNEQFF
TRBV7-2,TRBJ2-1,CASSPYRAGEQFF
TRBV27,TRBJ1-1,CASSEYRNTEAFF
TRBV5-1,TRBJ2-7,CASSLESYEQYF
TRBV2,TRBJ1-5,CASSEGRPSNQPQHF
TRBV19,TRBJ2-1,CASRPLAGGMNEQFF
TRBV5-1,TRBJ1-2,CASSFGGQGANYGYTF
TRBV7-8,TRBJ2-3,CASSYKAGAGTDTQYF
TRBV2,TRBJ2-7,CASSPLDYEQYF
TRBV6-5,TRBJ1-2,CASRNTGTQSNGYTF
TRBV11-3,TRBJ1-2,CASSSTGNYGYTF
TRBV7-9,TRBJ2-7,CASTTGVAGVPLYEQYF
TRBV5-1,TRBJ1-4,CASSSGQLNEKLFF
TRBV5-6,TRBJ1-4,CASSLIGGLGEKLFF